This T cell receptor beta chain is drawn from a study of T cells in tumors after PD-1 blockade. The germline CDR1 and CDR2 sequences are ENHRY and SYGVKD. Between the trimmed V and J ends, which lost 2 bases and 1 base, there was a span of 8 bases. This CDR3 comprises 15 residues. Assay used: immunoSEQ multiplex PCR; TCRdb lists only in-frame clones, some missing. This sample has roughly 59,000 clones; around 80% occur once, and the top ten carry 13%. This specimen was PBMCs, taken before anti-PD-1 treatment. The V gene is TRBV10-3, the J gene TRBJ2-2, with D perhaps matching TRBD2 (5 bases). This receptor was taken from a human donor with basal cell carcinoma. CDR3 sequence reads: CAISELGMNTGELFF. The CDR3 region has the DNA TGTGCCATCAGTGAGCTCGGGATGAACACCGGGGAGCTGTTTTTT.